This T cell receptor beta chain is drawn from a study of OX40 agonist ivuxolimab in advanced cancers. Overall study context: Ivuxolimab was administered intravenously to patients at 0.01 to 10 mg/kg every 2 weeks.

Generated by immunoSEQ multiplex PCR, the TCRdb table keeps only in-frame clones and is missing some. The table has fewer than 30,000 clones, 80% to 85% seen once. The V gene's germline CDR1 is LNHDA and CDR2 SQIVND (reference sequence). V was shortened by 4 bases and J by 5 bases, with 14 bases between the two germline ends. The CDR3 runs 14 residues. The source of this sequence is an adult with an advanced solid tumor such as melanoma, head and neck, liver or kidney cancer. Material: CD4+ or CD8+ T cells sorted from blood, obtained in a trial of the OX40 agonist ivuxolimab. This rearrangement joins TRBV19 to TRBJ1-2; D is undetermined. The CDR3 sequence: CASSKMSTPYGYTF. DNA for the CDR3: TGTGCCAGTAGTAAAATGAGTACCCCTTATGGCTACACCTTC.